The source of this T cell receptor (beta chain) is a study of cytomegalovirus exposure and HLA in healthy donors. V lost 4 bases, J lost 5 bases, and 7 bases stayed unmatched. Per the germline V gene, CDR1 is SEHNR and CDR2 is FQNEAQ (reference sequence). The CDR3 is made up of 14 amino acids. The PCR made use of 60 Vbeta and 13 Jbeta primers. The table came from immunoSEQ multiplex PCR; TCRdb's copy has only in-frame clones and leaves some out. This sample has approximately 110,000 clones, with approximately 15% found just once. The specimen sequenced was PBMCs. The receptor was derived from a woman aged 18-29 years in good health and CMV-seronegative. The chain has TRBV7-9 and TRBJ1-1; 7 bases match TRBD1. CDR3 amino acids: CASSSRGRNTEAFF. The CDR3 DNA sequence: TGTGCCAGCAGCTCCAGGGGGAGGAATACTGAAGCTTTCTTT.